The clone carrying this T cell receptor beta chain was observed at least ten times. The antigen is not known. The sample is drawn from a study of read filtering for tumor transcriptome and immune sequencing. About the study: About 8 patients were R-ISS I, 16 were R-ISS II, roughly seven were R-ISS III. Overall study findings and caveats: The sorted CD138-negative fraction was a mixed bone marrow immune population, not purified T cells.

The library was built from roughly 400 ng RNA with molecular barcoded adaptors for alpha/delta and beta/gamma chains. TCRdb redid the calling of the reads with MiXCR, one entry per CDR3 protein. Of 40,000 to 50,000 distinct CDR3 sequences in the sample, roughly 12% are singletons; the top ten hold approximately 30%. The germline gives CDR1 MGHRA, CDR2 YSYEKL. V shed 0 bases and J shed 1 base, with 18 bases lying between them. The CDR3 totals 18 residues. The sample taken for sequencing was a population of CD138-negative cells sorted from bone marrow. The sequence came from a donor at least 40 years old with multiple myeloma. The chain links TRBV4-1 to TRBJ1-2; D unclear. CDR3 in amino acids: CASSQEFRSSPFNYGYTF. The CDR3 coding sequence is TGCGCCAGCAGCCAAGAATTCCGCAGTAGCCCCTTTAACTATGGCTACACCTTC.